The 19 T cell receptor beta chains presented below share a single source sample, sequenced in a study of blood T cell repertoires in COVID-19. TCRdb's table, derived via immunoSEQ multiplex PCR, lists solely in-frame clones and lacks some. This table has fewer than 45,000 clones, over 75% appearing once. The specimen was peripheral blood. Every receptor here comes from a human donor in a cohort sampled during active COVID-19.

The V and J genes are TRBV7-9 and TRBJ1-2, with D perhaps TRBD1 (5 bases). V gave up 1 base and J gave up 5 bases, with 11 bases separating them. Germline loops: CDR1 SEHNR, CDR2 FQNEAQ (reference sequence). CDR3 length equals 14 residues. CDR3 loop: CASSLGGQGYGYTF. In DNA, the CDR3 is TGTGCCAGCAGCTTAGGTGGTCAGGGATATGGCTACACCTTC.

This clone was seen only once. The V and J genes are TRBV19 and TRBJ2-2; 10 nucleotides line up with TRBD1. Trimming removed 4 bases from V and 6 bases from J; junction bases left unmatched: 2. Germline lookup yields CDR1 LNHDA and CDR2 SQIVND (reference sequence). The CDR3 length is 14 residues. CDR3 sequence: CASSTGQGAGELFF. The CDR3 region has the DNA TGTGCCAGTAGTACCGGACAGGGGGCCGGGGAGCTGTTTTTT.

The CDR3 protein is CASAGGGSYEQYF. CDR3 nucleotide sequence: TGTGCCAGCGCGGGAGGAGGATCCTACGAGCAGTACTTC. V usage is TRBV28 and J usage is TRBJ2-7; 8 bases fit TRBD2. This CDR3 is 13 amino acids long. Unmatched junction bases numbered 4, after V lost 8 bases and J lost 1 base. The germline V gene encodes CDR1 MDHEN and CDR2 SYDVKM.

This clone was detected once. The gene calls are TRBV5-5 and TRBJ2-3; D not certain. The CDR3 sequence is 14 residues long. The germline CDR1 and CDR2 sequences are SGHKS and YYEKEE (reference sequence). V was cut by 2 bases and J by 1 base, with 8 bases left in between. CDR3 bases: TGTGCCAGCAGCTTAAGCCCCGGCACAGATACGCAGTATTTT. Protein product: CASSLSPGTDTQYF.

The chain couples TRBV7-2 to TRBJ2-3; TRBD2 matches 11 bases. From germline, CDR1 is SGHTA and CDR2 FQGNSA. The CDR3 spans 16 residues. The trim removed 5 bases at V and 5 bases at J, leaving 9 bases unmatched. In DNA form, the CDR3 reads TGTGCCAGCAGCCAAAATAGCGGGAGGGCCGGAGATACGCAGTATTTT. It encodes CASSQNSGRAGDTQYF. Full variable domain (rest looked up from reference TRBV7-2 and TRBJ2-3): GAGVSQSPSNKVTEKGKDVELRCDPISGHTALYWYRQSLGQGLEFLIYFQGNSAPDKSGLPSDRFSAERTGGSVSTLTIQRTQQEDSAVYLCASSQNSGRAGDTQYFGPGTRLTVL.

The V and J genes are TRBV12-2 and TRBJ1-4. TRBV12-2 is classified as a pseudogene. This CDR3 region has 17 residues. CDR3 sequence: CASRPIPRGTTNEKLFF. The CDR3 nucleotides read TGTGCAAGTCGTCCTATCCCACGCGGGACGACTAATGAAAAACTGTTTTTT.

V gene TRBV5-4 combines with J gene TRBJ1-1; D call uncertain. Germline loops: CDR1 SGHNT, CDR2 YYREEE (reference sequence). The CDR3 spans 12 residues. V was clipped by 2 bases and J by 5 bases, with 7 bases between them. CDR3 bases: TGTGCCAGCAGCTTTTCCAGAACTGAAGCTTTCTTT. Protein product: CASSFSRTEAFF.

V and J are TRBV10-1 and TRBJ2-1, with 7 bases identical to TRBD2. The CDR3 is made up of 17 amino acids. The ends lost 4 bases at V and 1 base at J; junction bases unmatched: 10. Germline CDR1 and CDR2: WNHNN and SYGVQD (reference sequence). Here the CDR3 DNA reads TGCGCCAGCAGTGGTTCCGGGCTAGCGGAGTCCTACAATGAGCAGTTCTTC. Protein: CASSGSGLAESYNEQFF.

This chain joins TRBV9 and TRBJ1-1, with TRBD1 as a possible D gene (6 bases). The germline V gene encodes CDR1 SGDLS and CDR2 YYNGEE. V lost 4 bases to trimming and J lost 3 bases, with 13 bases between them. The CDR3 covers 14 residues. CDR3 in amino acids: CASSLRTVDTEAFF. CDR3 in DNA: TGTGCCAGCAGCCTAAGGACAGTTGACACTGAAGCTTTCTTT.

The chain has TRBV7-9 and TRBJ2-1, with D maybe TRBD2 (6 bases). The CDR3 sequence is 16 residues long. From germline, CDR1 is SEHNR and CDR2 FQNEAQ (reference sequence). Trimming took off 4 bases at V and 4 bases at J, with 17 bases between the two ends. The CDR3, as DNA: TGTGCCAGCAGCTCTTTTTCGGGCGGGATTTACAATGAGCAGTTCTTC. Amino acids: CASSSFSGGIYNEQFF.

The rearrangement links TRBV18 to TRBJ2-2; 12 nucleotides line up with TRBD2. The CDR3 contains 16 residues. The junction had 2 bases not matched to a gene; V was cut back by 4 bases and J by 2 bases. Germline V gene sequence: CDR1 KGHSH, CDR2 LQKENI. CDR3 DNA: TGTGCCAGCTCACAGACTAGCGGGGGAAACACCGGGGAGCTGTTTTTT. Amino acid sequence: CASSQTSGGNTGELFF.

The chain couples TRBV4-1 to TRBJ2-1; possibly TRBD2 for D (6 bases). In germline, CDR1 is MGHRA, CDR2 YSYEKL. V lost 4 bases, J lost 0 bases, and 16 bases lay in between. The CDR3 has 17 residues. The CDR3 region is CASSRGGLVPSYNEQFF. CDR3 bases: TGCGCCAGCAGCCGCGGAGGGCTCGTTCCCTCCTACAATGAGCAGTTCTTC.

This chain uses TRBV18 with TRBJ2-7; TRBD2 aligns across 9 bases. This CDR3 contains 15 residues. V lost 0 bases to trimming and J lost 4 bases; unmatched junction nucleotides: 4. Germline V gene lookup returns CDR1 KGHSH and CDR2 LQKENI. This CDR3 reads CASSPPLAGTYEQYF. CDR3 bases: TGTGCCAGCTCACCACCCCTAGCGGGAACGTACGAGCAGTACTTC.

The chain links TRBV20-1 to TRBJ2-3, with D possibly matching TRBD2 (5 bases). The length of the CDR3 is 12 residues. Germline CDR1 reads DFQATT; CDR2 reads SNEGSKA (reference sequence). Trimming removed 3 bases at V and 3 bases at J, with 7 bases between. This CDR3 reads CSASPGTDTQYF. CDR3 nucleotide sequence: TGCAGTGCTAGTCCGGGGACAGATACGCAGTATTTT.

The rearrangement uses TRBV10-1 and TRBJ1-2; D is uncertain. The CDR3 spans 12 residues. CDR1 is WNHNN and CDR2 is SYGVQD in the germline V gene (reference sequence). The V end was cut by 8 bases, the J end by 4 bases, with 11 bases between. The CDR3: CASSGSGYGYTF. CDR3 bases: TGCGCCAGCTCGGGTAGTGGCTATGGCTACACCTTC.

The chain recombines TRBV28 with TRBJ2-5; 14 bases are shared with TRBD2. V dropped 5 bases and J dropped 5; count of bases not matched to a gene: 13. Germline V lookup: CDR1 MDHEN, CDR2 SYDVKM. This CDR3 spans 18 amino acids. The CDR3 DNA reads TGTGCCAGCAGTCGCCAGGGGACTAGCGGGAGTGTTACGGAGACCCAGTACTTC. Translated: CASSRQGTSGSVTETQYF.

The table lists this clone with a count of one. This chain connects TRBV19 to TRBJ2-1; 7 bases are shared with TRBD2. There are 14 residues in the CDR3. After removal of 6 bases from V and 5 bases from J, the junction contained 7 bases not matched to a gene. CDR1 is LNHDA and CDR2 is SQIVND in the germline V gene (reference sequence). This chain's CDR3 is CASRSLARDNEQFF. The CDR3 DNA reads TGTGCCAGTAGGTCACTAGCGAGGGACAATGAGCAGTTCTTC.

The chain combines TRBV7-2 with TRBJ2-5; D is possibly TRBD2 (5 bases). V gave up 2 bases and J gave up 5 bases, with 9 bases separating them. Germline V CDR1 and CDR2: SGHTA, FQGNSA. The CDR3 has 13 amino acids. The CDR3 region has the DNA TGTGCCAGCAGCTTAAGTGGGAGTGAGACCCAGTACTTC. Translated: CASSLSGSETQYF. Full variable domain (remainder filled in from reference TRBV7-2 and TRBJ2-5): GAGVSQSPSNKVTEKGKDVELRCDPISGHTALYWYRQSLGQGLEFLIYFQGNSAPDKSGLPSDRFSAERTGGSVSTLTIQRTQQEDSAVYLCASSLSGSETQYFGPGTRLLVL.

V usage is TRBV11-2 and J usage is TRBJ2-5; TRBD1 matches 7 bases. The V gene end was trimmed by 1 base and the J gene end by 6 bases; junction bases not matched to a gene: 8. Germline loops: CDR1 SGHAT, CDR2 FQNNGV. CDR3 length equals 15 residues. CDR3 sequence (DNA): TGTGCCAGCAGCTTAGTATACAGGGGTAAAAAGACCCAGTACTTC. Residues: CASSLVYRGKKTQYF.